This T cell receptor beta chain emerged from a study of circulating tumor DNA in untreated peripheral T-cell lymphoma (dated by TCRdb to the early 2020s). About the full investigation: Serum samples were collected at baseline and serially during treatment to track circulating tumor DNA carrying tumor TCR clonotypes.

From the germline V gene, CDR1 is MGHRA and CDR2 is YSYEKL. V loses 5 bases at its end and J loses 7 bases; junction bases beyond the gene matches: 13. CDR3 length: 15 amino acids, cysteine to phenylalanine. Only the CDR3 region is kept as DNA, spanning 45 bases read in frame from base 1. General findings and caveats noted by the study authors: Of the 20 to 30 patients who had serial samples, under 45% had cleared ctDNA after two cycles, and ctDNA that was still detectable after therapy showed a trend toward worse survival. Tumor-specific clonotypes turned up in roughly 79% of patients, identified from about 90% of baseline tissues and from about 66% of baseline serum samples. ctDNA persistence did not always predict relapse, since a couple of patients whose ctDNA remained detectable after therapy stayed in remission over around 9 years of follow-up.

To monitor patients with peripheral T-cell lymphoma who were getting frontline treatment on a trial, the study applied next-generation sequencing to T-cell receptor sequences. With regard to this clone: Its specific antigen is unknown. The input lacks base qualities; no much larger clone sits a single base away.

The library was produced with the immunoSEQ multiplex PCR assay. What TCRdb holds here is the immuneACCESS table cut down to in-frame rearrangements. Part of the clones is not present; checked against another copy, under half of the missing clones reflect an unresolved V gene, and the others are unexplained. For this sample the table gives more than 450 clones, of which 70% to 90% were detected only once. The ten largest make up around 0.96% of the sample. The sequence was obtained from a human donor with peripheral T-cell lymphoma. The chain joins TRBV4-1 to TRBJ2-7, and 8 bases in between align with TRBD2. Sample: cell-free DNA from blood serum. The base sequence is TGCGCCAGCAGCTTGGCCTTAGCGGGACGTTATGAGCAGTACTTC. Its product reads: CASSLALAGRYEQYF.